The rows below give T cell receptor beta chains drawn from one sample of a study of cytomegalovirus exposure and HLA in healthy donors. Clones were read by immunoSEQ multiplex PCR, and TCRdb kept only the in-frame ones, dropping some. The sample consists of about 130,000 clones, about four fifths of them appearing once. Material for sequencing was PBMCs. The receptors derive from a man aged 25 to 45 in good health. Each CDR3 is given with its conserved first and last residue. The D gene is left open where the match is weak. The size of a clone is reported for some rows only, either as once, few or many, or as a class for expanded clones.

V gene	D gene	clone size	CDR3 length	J gene	CDR3 DNA	CDR3 protein
TRBV7-9	TRBD2	NA	15	TRBJ2-2	TGTGCCAGCAGTTCTAGCGGGAGGGGCGTCGGGGAGCTGTTTTTT	CASSSSGRGVGELFF
TRBV30	NA	NA	12	TRBJ1-1	TGTGCCTGGAGAGGAGGGTCGGTCGGAGCTTTCTTT	CAWRGGSVGAFF
TRBV4-3	TRBD1	NA	12	TRBJ1-1	TGCGCCAGCAGCCAAGGCAGGGGGGAAGCTTTCTTT	CASSQGRGEAFF
TRBV30	NA	NA	13	TRBJ1-5	TGTGCCTGGAGCCTTGGGGGGAATCAGCCCCAGCATTTT	CAWSLGGNQPQHF
TRBV11-2	NA	NA	14	TRBJ1-2	TGTGCCAGCAGCTTAGAGCACAGGGTGGAGGGCTACACCTTC	CASSLEHRVEGYTF
TRBV6-5	TRBD1	NA	14	TRBJ2-7	TGTGCCAGCAGCCCCCGGGACAGCGCCTACGAGCAGTACTTC	CASSPRDSAYEQYF
TRBV19	NA	NA	15	TRBJ1-5	TGTGCCAGTACTCCAGGCACGGCAGGGTGGCAGCCCCAGCATTTT	CASTPGTAGWQPQHF
TRBV4-1	NA	few	17	TRBJ2-7	TGCGCCAGCAGCCAAGATCGTTTGAGCGGGCGAGCCTACGAGCAGTACTTC	CASSQDRLSGRAYEQYF
TRBV4-2	NA	NA	17	TRBJ1-5	TGTGCCAGCAGCCAAGAGGCCCCCCAGAATAGCAATCAGCCCCAGCATTTT	CASSQEAPQNSNQPQHF
TRBV30	NA	NA	11	TRBJ1-2	TGTGCCTGGGGGGGGGTCGGAGGCTACACCTTC	CAWGGVGGYTF
TRBV5-1	NA	NA	13	TRBJ2-5	TGCGCCAGCAGCTTAGAGGGGGTAGAGACCCAGTACTTC	CASSLEGVETQYF
TRBV7-9	NA	NA	15	TRBJ2-3	TGTGCCAGCAGAGAACAGGGTACTAGCACAGATACGCAGTATTTT	CASREQGTSTDTQYF
TRBV6-4	TRBD2	once	16	TRBJ2-3	TGTGCCAGCAGTGACGGTGCGGGAGGGAGGGCAGATACGCAGTATTTT	CASSDGAGGRADTQYF
TRBV11-2	TRBD1	NA	12	TRBJ2-7	TGTGCCAGCAGCCCGACAGGGATCGAGCAGTACTTC	CASSPTGIEQYF
TRBV10-3	TRBD2	NA	15	TRBJ2-1	TGTGCCATCAGTGAGACTAGCGGGGGGTACAATGAGCAGTTCTTC	CAISETSGGYNEQFF
TRBV5-1	NA	once	12	TRBJ1-1	TGCGCCAGCAGCTTGGGGACAGTCGGGGCTTTCTTT	CASSLGTVGAFF
TRBV14	NA	NA	15	TRBJ2-3	TGTGCCAGCAGCCGTAGGACAGCTAGCACAGATACGCAGTATTTT	CASSRRTASTDTQYF
TRBV23-1	NA	NA	18	TRBJ1-5	TGCGCCAGCAGTCATAGGAGGGGCAGGCCCCTCCCGAATCAGCCCCAGCATTTT	CASSHRRGRPLPNQPQHF
TRBV7-9	NA	NA	16	TRBJ2-1	TGTGCCAGCAGCCACACCTATCGGGAGTTCTACAATGAGCAGTTCTTC	CASSHTYREFYNEQFF
TRBV27	NA	NA	17	TRBJ2-6	TGTGCCAGCAGTTTAGATGGGCCATCCCTTCGGGCCAACGTCCTGACTTTC	CASSLDGPSLRANVLTF
TRBV6-5	NA	large	15	TRBJ1-2	TGTGCCAGTAGATACTCGGGGCAGTCGGACTATGGCTACACCTTC	CASRYSGQSDYGYTF
TRBV9	NA	NA	14	TRBJ2-3	TGTGCCAGCAGCTCGACAGCCCCATTAGATACGCAGTATTTT	CASSSTAPLDTQYF
TRBV7-9	TRBD2	NA	17	TRBJ2-1	TGTGCCAGCAGCTCGCGACTAGCGGGAGAACCCTACAATGAGCAGTTCTTC	CASSSRLAGEPYNEQFF
TRBV19	TRBD1	NA	15	TRBJ2-1	TGTGCCAGTAGGACCAGGGGGACAAGATACAATGAGCAGTTCTTC	CASRTRGTRYNEQFF